A selection of T cell receptor beta chains follows, all from one sample in a study of T cells in Graves' hyperthyroidism and ophthalmopathy. Each CDR3 protein gets one entry after TCRdb re-called the multiplex PCR reads with MiXCR. The sample lists 500,000 to 550,000 distinct CDR3 sequences, 20% occurring once. The sequenced sample was blood. These receptors were collected from a man between 18 and 29 years old with Graves' hyperthyroidism. The CDR3 runs from the conserved cysteine through the conserved F or W. Fields, in order: V gene, J gene, clone size, D gene, CDR3 DNA, CDR3 protein. The D gene is left open where the match is weak. Only some rows state a clone size, as once, few, many or a class for expanded clones.

v_gene: TRBV3-1; j_gene: TRBJ1-3; abundance: .; d_gene: .; CDR3nt: TGTGCCAGCAGCCAAGGAGGGAGCTCTGGAAACACCATATATTTT; CDR3aa: CASSQGGSSGNTIYF
v_gene: TRBV4-1; j_gene: TRBJ1-5; abundance: .; d_gene: .; CDR3nt: TGCGCCAGCAGCCAGTTAGACAGACAGAATCAGCCCCAGCATTTT; CDR3aa: CASSQLDRQNQPQHF
v_gene: TRBV19; j_gene: TRBJ1-5; abundance: many; d_gene: TRBD1; CDR3nt: TGTGCCAGTGCCTTGGGACAGAGCAATCAGCCCCAGCATTTT; CDR3aa: CASALGQSNQPQHF
v_gene: TRBV3-1; j_gene: TRBJ2-5; abundance: .; d_gene: .; CDR3nt: TGTGCCAGCAGCCAAGGTTCGGTCGGCGGTCTCGGAGAGACCCAGTACTTC; CDR3aa: CASSQGSVGGLGETQYF
v_gene: TRBV6-2/TRBV6-3; j_gene: TRBJ1-2; abundance: many; d_gene: .; CDR3nt: TGTGCCAGCAGTACCCAGGGCTATGGCTACACCTTC; CDR3aa: CASSTQGYGYTF
v_gene: TRBV28; j_gene: TRBJ2-5; abundance: many; d_gene: .; CDR3nt: TGTGCCAGCAGTTTCCCCAGGAACCAAGAGACCCAGTACTTC; CDR3aa: CASSFPRNQETQYF
v_gene: TRBV10-3; j_gene: TRBJ2-5; abundance: many; d_gene: TRBD1; CDR3nt: TGTGCCATCAGTGAATTGGACAGGGAAGAGACCCAGTACTTC; CDR3aa: CAISELDREETQYF
v_gene: TRBV28; j_gene: TRBJ1-2; abundance: .; d_gene: TRBD1; CDR3nt: TGTGCCAGCAGTTTTACAGGGGGGGGGCGCGGCTACACCTTC; CDR3aa: CASSFTGGGRGYTF
v_gene: TRBV20-1; j_gene: TRBJ2-7; abundance: .; d_gene: TRBD1; CDR3nt: TGCAGTGCCCACCCAACAGGGGGACCTTACGAGCAGTACTTC; CDR3aa: CSAHPTGGPYEQYF
v_gene: TRBV7-2; j_gene: TRBJ2-2; abundance: .; d_gene: .; CDR3nt: TGTGCCGCCCAGGGCTCCATGAACACCGGGGAGCTGTTTTTT; CDR3aa: CAAQGSMNTGELFF
v_gene: TRBV7-2; j_gene: TRBJ1-5; abundance: few; d_gene: .; CDR3nt: TGTGCCAGCAGCTTACATGGATTCAATCAGCCCCAGCATTTT; CDR3aa: CASSLHGFNQPQHF
v_gene: TRBV5-1; j_gene: TRBJ2-7; abundance: .; d_gene: .; CDR3nt: TGCGCCAGCAGCTCCTTAAGCTCCTACGAGCAGTACTTC; CDR3aa: CASSSLSSYEQYF
v_gene: TRBV6-5; j_gene: TRBJ2-7; abundance: many; d_gene: .; CDR3nt: TGTGCCAGTACCCGGGTTTTAGACAGTAATCACGAGCAGTACTTC; CDR3aa: CASTRVLDSNHEQYF
v_gene: TRBV7-2; j_gene: TRBJ2-7; abundance: .; d_gene: TRBD1; CDR3nt: TGTGCCAGCAGCTTAGCCAGGGGACAGGGACCCTCTGGCGAGCAGTACTTC; CDR3aa: CASSLARGQGPSGEQYF
v_gene: TRBV6-1; j_gene: TRBJ2-2; abundance: many; d_gene: .; CDR3nt: TGTGCCAGCAGCCCCAGGGAAACCGGGGAGCTGTTTTTT; CDR3aa: CASSPRETGELFF
v_gene: TRBV7-2; j_gene: TRBJ2-5; abundance: many; d_gene: .; CDR3nt: TGTGCCAGCAGCCCAAGGGGCGGGCAGGGGGAGACCCAGTACTTC; CDR3aa: CASSPRGGQGETQYF
v_gene: TRBV6-1; j_gene: TRBJ1-1; abundance: many; d_gene: .; CDR3nt: TGTGCCAGCACTGCATATCGGACAGTCATGAACACTGAAGCTTTCTTT; CDR3aa: CASTAYRTVMNTEAFF
v_gene: TRBV2; j_gene: TRBJ1-3; abundance: once; d_gene: .; CDR3nt: TGTGCCAGCAGTGGGTATCTCAAGGACAGAGGGGGACGAATCCGAAACACCATATATTTT; CDR3aa: CASSGYLKDRGGRIRNTIYF
v_gene: TRBV12-3/TRBV12-4; j_gene: TRBJ1-5; abundance: .; d_gene: .; CDR3nt: TGTGCCAGCAGTTTTTCCACACCTCAGCCCCAGCATTTT; CDR3aa: CASSFSTPQPQHF
v_gene: TRBV7-8; j_gene: TRBJ1-2; abundance: many; d_gene: TRBD1; CDR3nt: TGTGCCAACAGCTTGTGGACAGGGTCGAACTATGGCTACACCTTC; CDR3aa: CANSLWTGSNYGYTF
v_gene: TRBV28; j_gene: TRBJ1-5; abundance: many; d_gene: .; CDR3nt: TGTGCCAGCAGTTGGGACATCAGCAATCAGCCCCAGCATTTT; CDR3aa: CASSWDISNQPQHF
v_gene: TRBV4-1; j_gene: TRBJ2-7; abundance: many; d_gene: .; CDR3nt: TGCGCCAGCAGCCAAGATTGGGGCTACGAGCAGTACTTC; CDR3aa: CASSQDWGYEQYF
v_gene: TRBV6-1; j_gene: TRBJ1-5; abundance: .; d_gene: .; CDR3nt: TGTGCCAGCAGCCCGCTTGGTGACTATGGCAATCAGCCCCAGCATTTT; CDR3aa: CASSPLGDYGNQPQHF
v_gene: TRBV2; j_gene: TRBJ1-2; abundance: many; d_gene: .; CDR3nt: TGTGCCAGCAAGGGGGAAATCAATGGCTACACCTTC; CDR3aa: CASKGEINGYTF
v_gene: TRBV4-2; j_gene: TRBJ1-6; abundance: many; d_gene: .; CDR3nt: TGTGCCAGCAGCCTCCAAGGGGGGGAGAATTCACCCCTCCACTTT; CDR3aa: CASSLQGGENSPLHF
v_gene: TRBV12-3/TRBV12-4; j_gene: TRBJ1-2; abundance: few; d_gene: TRBD1; CDR3nt: TGTGCCAGCAGTTGGGGCAGGGGGGTAGGCTATGGCTACACCTTC; CDR3aa: CASSWGRGVGYGYTF
v_gene: TRBV5-1; j_gene: TRBJ1-2; abundance: many; d_gene: TRBD1; CDR3nt: TGCGCCAGCAGCTTGGCGCAGGGGGACTATGGCTACACCTTC; CDR3aa: CASSLAQGDYGYTF
v_gene: TRBV2; j_gene: TRBJ2-5; abundance: many; d_gene: .; CDR3nt: TGTGCCAGCAGTGAGCTGGTAGAGACCCAGTACTTC; CDR3aa: CASSELVETQYF
v_gene: TRBV7-2; j_gene: TRBJ1-2; abundance: .; d_gene: TRBD1; CDR3nt: TGTGCCAGCAGCCGGGGGACAGGGGTCAGAGGCTACACCTTC; CDR3aa: CASSRGTGVRGYTF
v_gene: TRBV7-9; j_gene: TRBJ1-2; abundance: many; d_gene: .; CDR3nt: TGTGCCAGCAGTTTTCCCAGACCCGGTGGCTACACCTTC; CDR3aa: CASSFPRPGGYTF
v_gene: TRBV4-1; j_gene: TRBJ2-2; abundance: many; d_gene: .; CDR3nt: TGCGCCAGCAGCCACTTAGGCATGAACACCGGGGAGCTGTTTTTT; CDR3aa: CASSHLGMNTGELFF
v_gene: TRBV2; j_gene: TRBJ2-5; abundance: once; d_gene: TRBD2; CDR3nt: TGTGCCAGCAGTGACGGGTCGGGAAGCGGGATCCAAGAGACCCAGTACTTC; CDR3aa: CASSDGSGSGIQETQYF
v_gene: TRBV15; j_gene: TRBJ2-7; abundance: many; d_gene: .; CDR3nt: TGTGCCACCAGCCCAGGTTCCTACGAGCAGTACTTC; CDR3aa: CATSPGSYEQYF
v_gene: TRBV28; j_gene: TRBJ1-3; abundance: many; d_gene: TRBD1; CDR3nt: TGTGCCAGCAGTTTCCTAACAGGGGGTCGGGCTGGAAACACCATATATTTT; CDR3aa: CASSFLTGGRAGNTIYF
v_gene: TRBV13; j_gene: TRBJ2-7; abundance: few; d_gene: TRBD1; CDR3nt: TGTGCCAGCAGCTCCCCGGGACAGGGTGTAAACGAGCAGTACTTC; CDR3aa: CASSSPGQGVNEQYF
v_gene: TRBV15; j_gene: TRBJ2-5; abundance: many; d_gene: .; CDR3nt: TGTGCCACCAGCAGTTCCCGGGGAACGGATACGAAACAAGAGACCCAGTACTTC; CDR3aa: CATSSSRGTDTKQETQYF
v_gene: TRBV3-1; j_gene: TRBJ2-5; abundance: many; d_gene: TRBD2; CDR3nt: TGTGCCAGCAGCCTATCCTCGGGACTAGATAAGTCCCAGTACTTC; CDR3aa: CASSLSSGLDKSQYF
v_gene: TRBV24-1; j_gene: TRBJ1-1; abundance: many; d_gene: .; CDR3nt: TGTGCCACCAGTGATTCGACAGGTCTGAACACTGAAGCTTTCTTT; CDR3aa: CATSDSTGLNTEAFF
v_gene: TRBV12-3/TRBV12-4; j_gene: TRBJ2-5; abundance: few; d_gene: .; CDR3nt: TGTGCCAGCAGTCCCCTTTGGGGGTCGGAGACCCAGTACTTC; CDR3aa: CASSPLWGSETQYF
v_gene: TRBV28; j_gene: TRBJ2-7; abundance: many; d_gene: TRBD1; CDR3nt: TGTGCCAGCAGTTTAACAGGGGGTTCAAACTACGAGCAGTACTTC; CDR3aa: CASSLTGGSNYEQYF
v_gene: TRBV2; j_gene: TRBJ2-5; abundance: many; d_gene: .; CDR3nt: TGTGCCAGCAGTGTTGTGGAGGGGCAAGAGACCCAGTACTTC; CDR3aa: CASSVVEGQETQYF
v_gene: TRBV29-1; j_gene: TRBJ2-2; abundance: many; d_gene: TRBD2; CDR3nt: TGCAGCGTTGTAGCCCCCTGGGGGGGCGGGGAGCTGTTTTTT; CDR3aa: CSVVAPWGGGELFF